The next 28 T cell receptor beta chains were all read from a single sample in a study of blood T cell repertoires in COVID-19. Data came from immunoSEQ multiplex PCR; TCRdb stores just in-frame clones and leaves some out. The sample comprises roughly 250,000 clones, approximately 79% of which are singletons, and 4% rests with the top ten. Input material: peripheral blood. Receptors were obtained from a woman in her forties with active or convalescent COVID-19.

The chain combines TRBV12-3 or TRBV12-4 with TRBJ2-2; D gene ambiguous. V lost 6 bases and J 9 bases, leaving 8 bases between the germline ends. There are 11 residues in the CDR3. The CDR3, as DNA: TGTGCCAGCAGCTTATCTAGGGAGCTGTTTTTT. It encodes CASSLSRELFF.

This clone was found a few times. V gene TRBV2 combines with J gene TRBJ2-7, with 7 nucleotides matching TRBD1. In germline, CDR1 is SNHLY, CDR2 FYNNEI. V lost 4 bases and J lost 3; bases outside the gene matches: 9. The CDR3 is 15 residues long. This CDR3 is CASSAITGQIYEQYF. The CDR3 DNA is TGTGCCAGCAGTGCAATAACGGGACAGATCTACGAGCAGTACTTC.

CDR3 sequence (DNA): TGTGCCAGTAGTATAGACCCCTATAGCAATCAGCCCCAGCATTTT. As protein: CASSIDPYSNQPQHF. The chain uses TRBV19 and TRBJ1-5, with D uncertain. V lost 0 bases to trimming and J lost 0 bases, with 6 bases between them. CDR1 is LNHDA and CDR2 is SQIVND in the germline V gene (reference sequence). The CDR3 runs 15 residues.

V usage is TRBV25-1 and J usage is TRBJ1-5; tentative D call: TRBD1 (5 bases). Between the trimmed V and J ends, which lost 1 base and 4 bases, there was a span of 8 bases. CDR1 and CDR2 from the germline V gene are MGHDK and SYGVNS. The CDR3 loop spans 14 amino acids. The CDR3 DNA is TGTGCCAGCAGTGAATCAGGGAAAAATCAGCCCCAGCATTTT. This sequence encodes CASSESGKNQPQHF.

The chain carries TRBV5-6 and TRBJ1-2, with no clear D. CDR3 length: 12 residues. Germline CDR1 and CDR2: SGHDT and YYEEEE. With 3 bases removed from V and 1 base from J, the gap between germline ends came to 4 bases. CDR3 region: CASSSYNYGYTF. In DNA form, the CDR3 reads TGTGCCAGCAGCTCCTATAACTATGGCTACACCTTC.

A few counts support this clone. The chain is built from TRBV6-6 and TRBJ1-1; 9 positions match TRBD1. This CDR3 region has 15 residues. Germline CDR1 is MNHNY and CDR2 is SVGAGI (reference sequence). Losses at the gene ends were 5 bases for V and 2 bases for J; bases not matched to a gene: 6. The CDR3 region has the DNA TGTGCCAGCAGTCCCCGGGGACAGGGAAACACTGAAGCTTTCTTT. This codes for CASSPRGQGNTEAFF.

This clone has only a few counts. The J gene is TRBJ1-2, the V gene TRBV30; TRBD1 aligns across 8 bases. The V and J ends lost 7 bases and 3 bases, in that order; junction bases with no gene match: 7. This CDR3 contains 13 residues. Germline assignment: CDR1 GTSNPN and CDR2 SVGIG (reference sequence). The CDR3 nucleotides read TGTGCCTATCAGACAGGGGATTACTATGGCTACACCTTC. This codes for CAYQTGDYYGYTF.

This chain uses TRBV6-1 with TRBJ1-2; D is unclear. Germline CDR1 and CDR2: MNHNS and SASEGT. This CDR3 spans 15 amino acids. V lost 0 bases and J 0 bases, leaving 8 bases between the germline ends. The CDR3 DNA reads TGTGCCAGCAGTGAAGCGTACAGACCTAACTATGGCTACACCTTC. Its translation is CASSEAYRPNYGYTF.

This clone was observed a few times. The chain links TRBV6-1 to TRBJ1-4; TRBD1 matches 8 bases. Looked up from germline, CDR1 is MNHNS and CDR2 is SASEGT. The CDR3 length is 15 residues. The V gene end was trimmed by 3 bases and the J gene end by 8 bases; junction bases not matched to a gene: 8. CDR3 bases: TGTGCCAGCAGTGAGCAGACAGGGGAGAGAGAAAAACTGTTTTTT. Translated: CASSEQTGEREKLFF.

The chain uses TRBV28 and TRBJ1-3; no firm D call. CDR1 and CDR2 (germline): MDHEN, SYDVKM. The CDR3 is 16 residues long. With 5 bases removed from V and 0 bases from J, the gap between germline ends came to 14 bases. The CDR3 is CASSPPGWGSGNTIYF. CDR3 sequence (DNA): TGTGCCAGCAGTCCCCCGGGGTGGGGCTCTGGAAACACCATATATTTT.

The chain carries TRBV4-2 and TRBJ2-5, with D perhaps TRBD1 (6 bases). The CDR3 totals 13 residues. V lost 4 bases to trimming and J lost 2 bases, with 8 bases between them. The germline V gene encodes CDR1 LGHNA and CDR2 YNFKEQ. The CDR3 sequence: CASSPGAQETQYF. In nucleotides, the CDR3 is TGTGCCAGCAGCCCAGGGGCTCAAGAGACCCAGTACTTC.

The chain has TRBV6-1 and TRBJ1-2; no firm D call. Germline V gives CDR1 MNHNS, CDR2 SASEGT. The CDR3 sequence is 15 residues long. The V and J ends lost 3 bases and 0 bases respectively, with 11 bases between them. CDR3 sequence (DNA): TGTGCCAGCAGTGATTTGGCGGATCCTAACTATGGCTACACCTTC. Translated, it gives CASSDLADPNYGYTF.

J is TRBJ1-2 and V is TRBV6-5; 7 positions agree with TRBD1. Germline CDR1 and CDR2: MNHEY and SVGAGI. The CDR3 length is 13 residues. The V and J ends lost 4 bases and 6 bases, in that order; junction bases with no gene match: 5. The CDR3: CASSSRGWDGYTF. The CDR3 DNA reads as TGTGCCAGCAGTTCCAGGGGGTGGGATGGCTACACCTTC.

This chain links TRBV2 with TRBJ2-7; D is perhaps TRBD2 (5 bases). The V end was cut by 2 bases, the J end by 3 bases, with 14 bases between. The CDR3 spans 15 residues. Germline CDR1 reads SNHLY; CDR2 reads FYNNEI. CDR3 DNA sequence: TGTGCCAGCAGTGAATCTGAGGGAATCTACTACGAGCAGTACGTC. Its protein is CASSESEGIYYEQYV.

J is TRBJ2-3 and V is TRBV28; D perhaps matches TRBD1 (5 bases). V gave up 4 bases and J gave up 8 bases, with 16 bases separating them. The CDR3 has 14 residues. Per the germline V gene, CDR1 is MDHEN and CDR2 is SYDVKM. The CDR3 DNA reads TGTGCCAGCAGTTCCCCAGCAGGGCGAGGTACGCAGTATTTT. Translated, it gives CASSSPAGRGTQYF.

This clone was recorded at least ten times. V is TRBV12-3 or TRBV12-4 and J is TRBJ2-1, with D perhaps TRBD2 (5 bases). Trimming took off 4 bases at V and 6 bases at J, with 7 bases between the two ends. CDR3 length equals 12 residues. Here the CDR3 DNA reads TGTGCCAGCAGTTGGGAGCTCAATGAGCAGTTCTTC. Amino acids: CASSWELNEQFF.

V and J are TRBV5-1 and TRBJ1-1, with D perhaps TRBD1 (5 bases). V was clipped by 4 bases and J by 3 bases, with 16 bases between them. The germline V gene has CDR1 SGHRS and CDR2 YFSETQ. The CDR3 is 15 residues long. The CDR3 here is CASSDPGRRHTEAFF. The CDR3 coding sequence is TGCGCCAGCAGCGACCCAGGGAGGAGGCACACTGAAGCTTTCTTT.

The rearrangement joins TRBV24-1 to TRBJ1-2; 8 positions agree with TRBD1. Trimming at V came to 2 bases and at J to 9 bases, leaving 7 bases not matched to a gene. Germline CDR1 and CDR2: KGHDR and SFDVKD. The CDR3 runs to 14 residues. Here the CDR3 reads CATSDSDRGGRYTF. The CDR3 DNA follows: TGTGCCACCAGTGATTCCGACAGGGGAGGACGCTACACCTTC.

This chain links TRBV27 with TRBJ1-4, with D unclear. The V gene lost 5 bases and the J gene lost 8 bases, with 12 bases spanning the gap. The CDR3 sequence is 13 residues long. Germline V gives CDR1 MNHEY, CDR2 SMNVEV (reference sequence). The CDR3 DNA reads TGTGCCAGCAGTGCTGGGCTGGAAGAAAAACTGTTTTTT. Its translation: CASSAGLEEKLFF.

J is TRBJ1-1 and V is TRBV7-3; D is possibly TRBD1 (6 bases). In germline, CDR1 is SGHTA, CDR2 FQGTGA. Trimming pared 4 bases from V and 0 bases from J, leaving 9 bases between. This CDR3 comprises 14 residues. CDR3 DNA: TGTGCCAGCAGCTATACAGGGATGAACACTGAAGCTTTCTTT. Translated: CASSYTGMNTEAFF.

This clone was recorded a few times. V usage is TRBV19 and J usage is TRBJ1-1; 7 bases agree with TRBD1. Germline V gene data show CDR1 as LNHDA and CDR2 as SQIVND (reference sequence). This CDR3 comprises 14 residues. V lost 5 bases, J lost 0 bases, and 3 bases stayed unmatched. The CDR3 region has the DNA TGTGCCAGTAGTTCCGGGACAGTGAACACTGAAGCTTTCTTT. The encoded protein is CASSSGTVNTEAFF. The whole variable domain, filled in from reference TRBV19 and TRBJ1-1, reads DGGITQSPKYLFRKEGQNVTLSCEQNLNHDAMYWYRQDPGQGLRLIYYSQIVNDFQKGDIAEGYSVSREKKESFPLTVTSAQKNPTAFYLCASSSGTVNTEAFFGQGTRLTVV.

This chain connects TRBV7-3 to TRBJ2-1; 12 bases are a match to TRBD1. The germline V gene has CDR1 SGHTA and CDR2 FQGTGA. The CDR3 sequence is 15 residues long. Losses at the gene ends were 2 bases for V and 7 bases for J; bases not matched to a gene: 3. As DNA, the CDR3 is TGTGCCAGCAGCTTAGGGGGACAGGGGGCTAATGAGCAGTTCTTC. Translation gives CASSLGGQGANEQFF.

The J gene is TRBJ1-1, the V gene TRBV6-5; D remains unclear. The V and J ends lost 2 bases and 1 base respectively, with 5 bases between them. This CDR3 spans 13 amino acids. Germline V gene data show CDR1 as MNHEY and CDR2 as SVGAGI. CDR3 sequence: CASSYGPNTEAFF. The DNA for the CDR3 is TGTGCCAGCAGTTACGGCCCGAACACTGAAGCTTTCTTT.

V gene TRBV12-3 or TRBV12-4 combines with J gene TRBJ1-2; D gene uncertain. The CDR3 contains 13 residues. V was shortened by 7 bases and J by 4 bases, with 13 bases between the two germline ends. CDR3 bases: TGTGCCAGCACGGGGAGGCCACCCTATGGCTACACCTTC. It codes for CASTGRPPYGYTF.

V is TRBV20-1 and J is TRBJ1-2, with 7 nucleotides matching TRBD1. Germline CDR1 and CDR2: DFQATT and SNEGSKA (reference sequence). The CDR3 loop spans 11 amino acids. Trimming took 5 bases from V and 6 from J; bases not matched to a gene: 3. The CDR3 DNA reads as TGCAGTGCTCCCAGGGGGAATGGCTACACCTTC. Protein sequence: CSAPRGNGYTF.

This rearrangement joins TRBV7-9 to TRBJ1-1, with 7 nucleotides matching TRBD1. The germline gives CDR1 SEHNR, CDR2 FQNEAQ (reference sequence). Trimming at V came to 3 bases and at J to 5 bases, leaving 6 bases not matched to a gene. This CDR3 region has 14 residues. The CDR3 DNA follows: TGTGCCAGCAGCTTGACAGGGTTCGATACTGAAGCTTTCTTT. This encodes CASSLTGFDTEAFF.

This clone showed up just once. The chain carries TRBV9 and TRBJ1-4; possibly TRBD1 for D (6 bases). This CDR3 has 15 amino acids. CDR1 SGDLS and CDR2 YYNGEE come from the germline V gene. The V end lost 0 bases, the J end lost 5 bases, and 11 bases lay between the germline ends. CDR3: CASSVGGPENEKLFF. Here the CDR3 DNA reads TGTGCCAGCAGCGTAGGGGGGCCGGAGAATGAAAAACTGTTTTTT.

This clone was counted many times. V and J are TRBV6-6 and TRBJ1-1; D call uncertain. Trimming took off 0 bases at V and 0 bases at J, with 8 bases between the two ends. The CDR3 totals 15 residues. The V gene's germline CDR1 is MNHNY and CDR2 SVGAGI (reference sequence). The CDR3 DNA follows: TGTGCCAGCAGTTACTCAAGGGAGGTGAACACTGAAGCTTTCTTT. This translates into CASSYSREVNTEAFF.